The clone carrying this T cell receptor beta chain was detected only once. Its target is unknown. This may be a read error: a much more frequent sequence differs by one nucleotide. The record originates from a study of breast tumors, draining lymph nodes, adjacent tissues. The study, taken as a whole, reports: The data were judged consistent with most tumor T cells coming from lymph node and expanding in tumor. Data only fit, rather than demonstrated, lymph node origin of most tumor T cells. Tumors had less TCR diversity than lymph nodes, more than nontumor tissue.

One entry per CDR3 protein results from TCRdb running MiXCR on the multiplex PCR reads. The sample has 270,000 or so distinct CDR3 sequences, over 25% seen once. Breast cancer patients provided tissue from their axillary draining lymph nodes. The sequencing input was axillary lymph node tissue. The TCR sequence derives from a female donor with breast cancer. Some clones in this sample may be carry-over from other donors' samples.

The CDR3 loop is CSARDPGTSSYNERFF. In DNA, the CDR3 is TGCAGTGCTAGAGATCCTGGGACTAGCAGTTACAATGAGCGGTTCTTC. The gene calls are TRBV20-1 and TRBJ2-1; TRBD2 aligns across 9 bases. The CDR3 has 16 residues. Per the germline V gene, CDR1 is DFQATT and CDR2 is SNEGSKA (reference sequence).